This T cell receptor beta chain was documented in a study of T cells in Graves' hyperthyroidism and ophthalmopathy. Study details: Peripheral blood was acquired at first diagnosis, ahead of any therapy whatsoever.

Study-wide findings and caveats: Peripheral blood also featured most of the thyroid clonotypes expanded above 0.001. Separating ophthalmopathy from stable hyperthyroidism was achieved by a 13 V-J model. Before onset, ophthalmopathy was predicted by the model a median approximately 6.7 months earlier.

To note about this clonotype: Its cognate antigen is unknown.

The CDR3 has 14 amino acids. Trimming cost V 5 bases and J 5 bases, with 15 bases left between them. Germline V gives CDR1 SEHNR, CDR2 FQNEAQ (reference sequence). TCR beta CDR3 region amplification was performed from RNA transcripts. HTBI primers were the set used in a first-round RT-PCR of the TCR CDR3. TCRdb ran MiXCR on the multiplex PCR reads and lists one entry per CDR3 protein. The sample yields approximately 690,000 distinct CDR3 sequences, 20% to 25% seen once. The source is a man aged 30-40 years with Graves' ophthalmopathy. The source material was blood. V and J are TRBV7-9 and TRBJ1-1, with a possible D match to TRBD1 (5 bases). The DNA for the CDR3 is TGTGCCAGCAGCAATGGAATGGGGGTTACTGAAGCTTTCTTT. As protein: CASSNGMGVTEAFF.